One and the same sample provided the 27 T cell receptor beta chains below, sequenced in a study of blood T cell repertoires in COVID-19. Produced via immunoSEQ multiplex PCR; TCRdb's table is partial and in-frame only. The sample lists some 270,000 clones, roughly 86% seen once, with around 1.5% in the top ten. The sample comprised peripheral blood. These receptors all stem from a woman aged 55 to 70 who had recovered from COVID-19.

In its sample, this clone was seen once. The chain carries TRBV5-1 and TRBJ1-6; 8 positions agree with TRBD1. There are 15 residues in the CDR3. CDR1 and CDR2 (germline): SGHRS, YFSETQ. Germline trimming cut 4 bases from V and 7 bases from J; bases unmatched to any gene: 7. The CDR3 DNA reads TGCGCCAGCAGCGCGGACAGGGCCGGCAATTCACCCCTCCACTTT. Amino acids: CASSADRAGNSPLHF.

The genes are TRBV11-2 and TRBJ2-7, with TRBD2 matching over 8 bases. The CDR3 is made up of 15 amino acids. The V segment lost 1 base and the J segment 4 bases; nucleotides outside the gene matches: 6. CDR1 is SGHAT, CDR2 FQNNGV, per germline. The CDR3 DNA reads TGTGCCAGCAGCTTAGTTCGCGGGGGGAAATACGAGCAGTACTTC. Its protein product is CASSLVRGGKYEQYF.

This clone was observed a single time. V usage is TRBV28 and J usage is TRBJ1-2, with D perhaps matching TRBD1 (5 bases). Germline V gene lookup returns CDR1 MDHEN and CDR2 SYDVKM. The CDR3 sequence is 11 residues long. V gave up 11 bases and J gave up 8 bases, with 15 bases separating them. CDR3 sequence reads: CAGGTVGGYTF. CDR3 in DNA: TGTGCCGGCGGGACGGTCGGCGGCTACACCTTC.

The chain combines TRBV28 with TRBJ1-5, with D unclear. CDR3 length equals 15 residues. Germline assignment: CDR1 MDHEN and CDR2 SYDVKM. Trimming removed 2 bases from V and 1 base from J, with 9 bases in between. DNA for the CDR3: TGTGCCAGCAGTTTACCACCCCGGAGCAATCAGCCCCAGCATTTT. This translates into CASSLPPRSNQPQHF.

The V and J genes are TRBV7-3 and TRBJ2-2, with D maybe TRBD2 (6 bases). The CDR3 totals 14 residues. In germline, CDR1 is SGHTA, CDR2 FQGTGA. The V gene lost 5 bases and the J gene lost 7 bases, with 14 bases spanning the gap. Here the CDR3 DNA reads TGTGCCAGCAGCGAATTCGGGGGTGGCGGGGAGCTGTTTTTT. Its protein is CASSEFGGGGELFF.

CDR3: CASSSGLGNTIYF. In DNA, the CDR3 is TGCGCCAGCAGCAGTGGCCTGGGAAACACCATATATTTT. The V gene is TRBV5-1, the J gene TRBJ1-3; no clear D gene. The germline V gene has CDR1 SGHRS and CDR2 YFSETQ. This CDR3 is 13 amino acids long. V was shortened by 4 bases and J by 4 bases, with 9 bases between the two germline ends.

The rearrangement uses TRBV11-3 and TRBJ2-1; perhaps TRBD2 as D (6 bases). Germline V gene sequence: CDR1 SGHNT, CDR2 YENEEA. This CDR3 is 15 amino acids long. V was shortened by 5 bases and J by 3 bases, with 14 bases between the two germline ends. In nucleotides, the CDR3 is TGTGCCAGCAGCGCATACGGGACTGACTACAATGAGCAGTTCTTC. This encodes CASSAYGTDYNEQFF.

This clone is a singleton in its sample. The chain joins TRBV2 to TRBJ2-3; 9 bases map to TRBD2. CDR1 is SNHLY and CDR2 is FYNNEI in the germline V gene. Trimming removed 4 bases from V and 1 base from J; junction bases left unmatched: 18. CDR3 length: 20 amino acids. In nucleotides, the CDR3 is TGTGCCAGCAGTGCAGCTTCGGGACTAGCTTCCGCGCTAGGCACAGATACGCAGTATTTT. As protein: CASSAASGLASALGTDTQYF.

V gene TRBV6-5 combines with J gene TRBJ2-3; D perhaps matches TRBD1 (6 bases). Between the trimmed V and J ends, which lost 2 bases and 0 bases, there was a span of 12 bases. Per germline, CDR1 MNHEY and CDR2 SVGAGI. The CDR3 consists of 16 residues. The CDR3 DNA sequence: TGTGCCAGCAGTTACAGGGGACACTCTAGCACAGATACGCAGTATTTT. Its protein is CASSYRGHSSTDTQYF.

The chain's CDR3 is CSVEKTAGTEAFF. Here the CDR3 DNA reads TGCAGCGTTGAAAAGACGGCCGGGACTGAAGCTTTCTTT. The gene calls are TRBV29-1 and TRBJ1-1; D is ambiguous. The CDR3 length is 13 residues. From germline, CDR1 is SQVTM and CDR2 ANQGSEA. Trimming removed 2 bases from V and 5 bases from J, with 12 bases in between.

This clone was observed once. The rearrangement joins TRBV3-1 (or the pseudogene TRBV3-2) to TRBJ1-2, with 9 bases that match TRBD1. Germline CDR1 reads LGHDT; CDR2 reads YNNKEL (reference sequence). CDR3 length: 17 residues. The ends lost 4 bases at V and 1 base at J; junction bases unmatched: 10. Written as DNA, the CDR3 is TGTGCCAGCAGCCCAAACCGGGGACAGGGTTATAACTATGGCTACACCTTC. Residues: CASSPNRGQGYNYGYTF.

V is TRBV6-5 and J is TRBJ2-7; no definite D call. Germline V CDR1 and CDR2: MNHEY, SVGAGI. Trimming pared 6 bases from V and 3 bases from J, leaving 18 bases between. This CDR3 has 15 amino acids. The CDR3 loop reads CASSLFESSNYEQYF. The CDR3 nucleotides read TGTGCCAGCAGCCTTTTTGAGAGTTCCAACTACGAGCAGTACTTC.

The rearrangement links TRBV3-1 (or the pseudogene TRBV3-2) to TRBJ2-5, with 7 bases aligning to TRBD2. CDR1 is LGHDT and CDR2 is YNNKEL in the germline V gene (reference sequence). The CDR3 runs to 15 residues. After removal of 3 bases from V and 8 bases from J, the junction contained 12 bases not matched to a gene. CDR3 nucleotides: TGTGCCAGCAGCCATGGTACGGGGGGTGCGGGCACCCAGTACTTC. Its translation is CASSHGTGGAGTQYF.

This clone was found once. The chain is built from TRBV2 and TRBJ2-7; 12 bases fit TRBD2. Trimming removed 6 bases from V and 3 bases from J; junction bases left unmatched: 3. This CDR3 comprises 14 residues. Germline CDR1 is SNHLY and CDR2 is FYNNEI. The CDR3 region is CASRGLAGHYEQYF. The CDR3 region has the DNA TGTGCCAGCAGGGGACTAGCGGGTCACTACGAGCAGTACTTC.

The V and J genes are TRBV5-1 and TRBJ2-3, with D possibly being TRBD2 (6 bases). The CDR3 runs to 13 residues. Trimming removed 4 bases at V and 9 bases at J, with 15 bases between. Germline V lookup: CDR1 SGHRS, CDR2 YFSETQ. This CDR3 is CASSLTSTRTQYF. In DNA, the CDR3 is TGCGCCAGCAGCCTCACTTCGACTAGGACGCAGTATTTT.

The chain carries TRBV27 and TRBJ2-7, with 7 bases aligning to TRBD1. V trimming: 5 bases; J trimming: 0 bases; junction bases outside the gene matches: 7. The CDR3 length is 15 residues. Germline assignment: CDR1 MNHEY and CDR2 SMNVEV (reference sequence). CDR3 sequence: CASSPGQEYSYEQYF. In DNA, the CDR3 is TGTGCCAGCAGTCCTGGACAGGAATACTCCTACGAGCAGTACTTC.

The chain employs TRBV29-1 and TRBJ1-2; 12 nucleotides line up with TRBD1. There are 13 residues in the CDR3. Germline CDR1 is SQVTM and CDR2 is ANQGSEA. The V segment lost 7 bases and the J segment 6 bases; nucleotides outside the gene matches: 6. CDR3 protein: CSGQGTGGDGYTF. The CDR3 nucleotides read TGCAGCGGACAAGGGACAGGGGGCGATGGCTACACCTTC.

As for this clone: Other DNA sequences in this sample translate to the same CDR3. The CDR3 nucleotides read TGTGCCAGCAGCGTGACAGGGATGAACACTGAAGCTTTCTTT. This gives the protein CASSVTGMNTEAFF. V is TRBV9 and J is TRBJ1-1, with TRBD1 matching 7 bases. Germline loops: CDR1 SGDLS, CDR2 YYNGEE. J gave up 0 bases and V 2 bases, and 1 base lay outside the gene matches. This CDR3 has 14 amino acids.

The CDR3 is CATSGPGHPNTEAFF. As DNA, the CDR3 is TGTGCCACCAGTGGCCCGGGACACCCGAACACTGAAGCTTTCTTT. The chain has TRBV24-1 and TRBJ1-1; a possible D gene is TRBD1 (6 bases). Germline V CDR1 and CDR2: KGHDR, SFDVKD. CDR3 length: 15 amino acids. V lost 5 bases and J lost 1, with 13 bases in between.

CDR3 bases: TGTGCCAGCAGCTTAGGCGGTCGATGGTCGTCGGTACCGGATGAAAAACTGTTTTTT. This codes for CASSLGGRWSSVPDEKLFF. The chain joins TRBV7-9 to TRBJ1-4; no definite D call. CDR1 is SEHNR and CDR2 is FQNEAQ in the germline V gene (reference sequence). Trimming removed 1 base from V and 6 bases from J, with 24 bases in between. The CDR3 is made up of 19 amino acids.

This clone came up once. This chain's CDR3 is CASSSTGGADTIYF. The CDR3, as DNA: TGTGCCAGCAGTTCCACAGGGGGCGCGGACACCATATATTTT. This chain links TRBV27 with TRBJ1-3; TRBD1 agrees at 9 bases. The CDR3 is 14 residues long. J was trimmed by 8 bases and V by 4 bases; bases with no gene match: 6. Germline CDR1 MNHEY, CDR2 SMNVEV (reference sequence).

V is TRBV19 and J is TRBJ2-1, with 8 bases lining up with TRBD1. The V gene's germline CDR1 is LNHDA and CDR2 SQIVND (reference sequence). Trimming cost V 9 bases and J 4 bases; bases outside gene matches: 5. The length of the CDR3 is 13 residues. The CDR3 nucleotides are TGTGCCAGCGGACAGGGAAGATACAATGAGCAGTTCTTC. Its translation: CASGQGRYNEQFF.

The gene calls are TRBV5-1 and TRBJ1-2; D is ambiguous. V shed 2 bases and J shed 7 bases, with 12 bases lying between them. The CDR3 is made up of 13 amino acids. Germline assignment: CDR1 SGHRS and CDR2 YFSETQ. In nucleotides, the CDR3 is TGCGCCAGCAGCTTAGTCGGGGAGGGTGGCTACACCTTC. Translating it yields CASSLVGEGGYTF.

The chain carries TRBV24-1 and TRBJ2-2, with 12 bases identical to TRBD1. V dropped 3 bases and J dropped 4; count of bases not matched to a gene: 8. CDR1 is KGHDR and CDR2 is SFDVKD in the germline V gene. CDR3 length: 18 amino acids. The CDR3 sequence: CATSDTGTGGAVTGELFF. The CDR3 coding sequence is TGTGCCACCAGTGATACCGGGACAGGGGGCGCGGTCACCGGGGAGCTGTTTTTT.

The chain is built from TRBV3-1 (or the pseudogene TRBV3-2) and TRBJ2-7; 9 bases line up with TRBD1. Trimming took 1 base from V and 5 from J; bases not matched to a gene: 3. The CDR3 sequence is 14 residues long. Germline V CDR1 and CDR2: LGHDT, YNNKEL (reference sequence). The CDR3 is CASSQGQGGDEQYF. The CDR3 nucleotides read TGTGCCAGCAGCCAAGGACAGGGGGGCGACGAGCAGTACTTC.

The CDR3 sequence: CASSQNGGYTEAFF. The DNA of the CDR3 is TGTGCCAGCAGCCAAAATGGCGGATACACTGAAGCTTTCTTT. The chain joins TRBV3-1 (or the pseudogene TRBV3-2) to TRBJ1-1, with D unresolved. The germline gives CDR1 LGHDT, CDR2 YNNKEL (reference sequence). Trimming shortened V by 2 bases and J by 3 bases, and 10 bases separated the two germline ends. The CDR3 sequence is 14 residues long.

The chain couples TRBV6-5 to TRBJ1-4; D gene ambiguous. Germline V gene sequence: CDR1 MNHEY, CDR2 SVGAGI. The CDR3 spans 13 residues. Trimming removed 6 bases at V and 5 bases at J, with 10 bases between. CDR3 in amino acids: CASSPTENEKLFF. In DNA form, the CDR3 reads TGTGCCAGCAGCCCGACGGAGAATGAAAAACTGTTTTTT.